A selection of T cell receptor beta chains follows, all from one sample in a study of Ad26.COV2.S vaccination and SARS-CoV-2 variants. TCRdb's table, derived via immunoSEQ multiplex PCR, lists solely in-frame clones and lacks some. Here the sample spans roughly 330,000 clones, about 90% being singletons. This material consisted of peripheral blood, taken in a trial of Ad26.COV2.S vaccine versus placebo. Source of these receptors: a person between 18 and 65 years old who received the Ad26.COV2.S COVID-19 vaccine or a placebo. Both conserved end residues are part of each CDR3.

17	TRBV9	TRBJ2-5	CASSLQGSWRYQETQYF
16	TRBV7-9	TRBJ1-4	CASSLAILGGREKLFF
13	TRBV29-1	TRBJ1-2	CSGARQGNYGYTF
15	TRBV11-2	TRBJ2-3	CASSPISGRMDTQYF
20	TRBV4-1	TRBJ2-4	CASSHGLRARPSLAKNIQYF
15	TRBV6-1	TRBJ1-3	CASSEMDRGGNTIYF
14	TRBV2	TRBJ1-5	CASSGGQGDQPQHF
15	TRBV9	TRBJ1-1	CASSVGGRQNTEAFF
16	TRBV6-1	TRBJ2-5	CASSEQLGVYQETQYF
12	TRBV7-2	TRBJ2-1	CASSSNSNEQFF
16	TRBV4-3	TRBJ1-5	CASSQDSGVSNQPQHF